The 14 T cell receptor beta chains below come from one sample, sequenced in a study of OX40 agonist ivuxolimab in advanced cancers. The data were produced by immunoSEQ multiplex PCR, yet TCRdb's version contains in-frame clones alone and is incomplete. This sample has tens of thousands of clones, with 70% to 90% found just once. The sample in question was CD4+ or CD8+ T cells sorted from blood, obtained in a trial of the OX40 agonist ivuxolimab. These receptors were collected from an adult with an advanced solid tumor such as melanoma, head and neck, liver or kidney cancer.

V usage is TRBV27 and J usage is TRBJ2-3; 7 positions match TRBD2. V lost 4 bases to trimming and J lost 1 base; unmatched junction nucleotides: 8. CDR3 length equals 16 residues. The germline gives CDR1 MNHEY, CDR2 SMNVEV (reference sequence). The DNA of the CDR3 is TGTGCCAGCAGTTCGCCGGGACTAAGAGGCACAGATACGCAGTATTTT. Protein sequence: CASSSPGLRGTDTQYF.

V gene TRBV28 combines with J gene TRBJ1-5; TRBD1 is a possible D gene (5 bases). V lost 7 bases to trimming and J lost 7 bases, with 11 bases between them. The CDR3 has 12 residues. Germline-derived CDR1 and CDR2 are MDHEN and SYDVKM. The CDR3 loop is CASTMGVQPQHF. The CDR3 nucleotides read TGTGCCAGCACCATGGGGGTACAGCCCCAGCATTTT.

The chain combines TRBV18 with TRBJ2-7; D perhaps matches TRBD1 (6 bases). This CDR3 has 14 amino acids. Looked up from germline, CDR1 is KGHSH and CDR2 is LQKENI. V was trimmed by 3 bases and J by 4 bases, leaving 13 bases between them. The CDR3 nucleotides are TGTGCCAGCTCACCCGTCGGACAGTCTTACGAGCAGTACTTC. Amino acid sequence: CASSPVGQSYEQYF.

V is TRBV7-8 and J is TRBJ2-3, with 7 bases fitting TRBD2. CDR3 size: 13 residues. CDR1 and CDR2 from the germline V gene are SGHVS and FQNEAQ. J gave up 4 bases and V 5 bases, and 3 bases lay outside the gene matches. CDR3 sequence reads: CASSPAGSDTQYF. Written as DNA, the CDR3 is TGTGCCAGCAGCCCAGCGGGGTCAGATACGCAGTATTTT.

On this clone itself: One end of the junction is discordant with germline, which a read error may explain. This rearrangement joins TRBV7-7 to TRBJ2-1; D is perhaps TRBD2 (6 bases). The CDR3 contains 12 residues. CDR1 and CDR2 from the germline V gene are SSHAT and FNYEAQ (reference sequence). The CDR3 region is CASSLVGGEQFF. The CDR3 DNA reads TGTGCTAGCAGCTTAGTGGGGGGTGAGCAGTTCTTC.

This rearrangement joins TRBV29-1 to TRBJ2-3; maybe TRBD1 (5 bases). Germline CDR1 SQVTM, CDR2 ANQGSEA. Trimming removed 1 base at V and 3 bases at J, with 23 bases between. The CDR3 covers 18 residues. The CDR3 region is CSVEALGAIGVRTDTQYF. The CDR3 bases are TGCAGCGTTGAAGCCCTTGGGGCCATAGGGGTTAGGACAGATACGCAGTATTTT.

The rearrangement joins TRBV6-5 to TRBJ1-5; D might be TRBD1 (5 bases). V lost 11 bases, J lost 4 bases, and 15 bases lay in between. The CDR3 totals 13 residues. CDR1 and CDR2 (germline): MNHEY, SVGAGI. In nucleotides, the CDR3 is TGTGCCTCCACCGAGGGGCGGAATCAGCCCCAGCATTTT. Residues: CASTEGRNQPQHF.

The V call is TRBV30, the J call TRBJ2-7; no clear D. Trimming shortened V by 2 bases and J by 2 bases, and 16 bases separated the two germline ends. From germline, CDR1 is GTSNPN and CDR2 SVGIG (reference sequence). This CDR3 spans 15 amino acids. The CDR3 nucleotides are TGTGCCTGGAGTCAAGCTGGCGGTCCGGCCTACGAGCAGTACTTC. Translation gives CAWSQAGGPAYEQYF.

The chain carries TRBV6-1 and TRBJ2-7; TRBD1 aligns across 8 bases. V was clipped by 6 bases and J by 2 bases; unmatched bases: 6. The CDR3 covers 14 residues. Germline V lookup: CDR1 MNHNS, CDR2 SASEGT. CDR3 protein: CASSRDRLTYEQYF. DNA for the CDR3: TGTGCCAGCAGCCGGGACAGGCTAACCTACGAGCAGTACTTC.

This clone was seen only once. The rearrangement joins TRBV10-3 to TRBJ2-1; 15 nucleotides agree with TRBD2. Trimming cost V 6 bases and J 8 bases; bases outside gene matches: 8. From germline, CDR1 is ENHRY and CDR2 SYGVKD. This CDR3 is built from 16 residues. CDR3 nucleotides: TGTGCCATCAGCCCAGGGACTAGCGGGAGGAGGTATGAGCAGTTCTTC. Amino acids: CAISPGTSGRRYEQFF.

Here the CDR3 reads CASSFVSSNQPQHF. In DNA, the CDR3 is TGTGCCAGCAGCTTTGTGTCTAGCAATCAGCCCCAGCATTTT. The chain links TRBV7-8 to TRBJ1-5, with D hard to call. CDR1 SGHVS and CDR2 FQNEAQ come from the germline V gene. The CDR3 runs 14 residues. V was cut by 3 bases and J by 0 bases, with 6 bases left in between.

J is TRBJ2-7 and V is TRBV27; D gene ambiguous. The CDR3 is 13 residues long. CDR1 is MNHEY and CDR2 is SMNVEV in the germline V gene (reference sequence). With 5 bases removed from V and 5 bases from J, the gap between germline ends came to 13 bases. CDR3 sequence: CASSGTLGHEQYF. The CDR3 nucleotides read TGTGCCAGCAGTGGAACACTGGGCCACGAGCAGTACTTC.

This chain connects TRBV28 to TRBJ1-1; possible D gene TRBD1, 6 bases. Germline lookup yields CDR1 MDHEN and CDR2 SYDVKM. V was clipped by 6 bases and J by 1 base, with 18 bases between them. The CDR3 is made up of 16 amino acids. The CDR3 DNA follows: TGTGCCAGCAGGAGCAACGGAGGGGGAGGGAACACTGAAGCTTTCTTT. Translating gives CASRSNGGGGNTEAFF.

This chain joins TRBV10-1 and TRBJ2-1; D may match TRBD1 or TRBD2 (5 bases each). V was cut by 6 bases and J by 10 bases, with 19 bases left in between. This CDR3 spans 14 amino acids. Germline loops: CDR1 WNHNN, CDR2 SYGVQD (reference sequence). CDR3 in amino acids: CASSSGTVYREQFF. The CDR3 DNA follows: TGCGCCAGCAGCTCCGGGACCGTTTATAGGGAGCAGTTCTTC.